This T cell receptor beta chain was retrieved from a study of OX40 agonist ivuxolimab in advanced cancers. Whole-study context: From 23 to 79 years was the age range, with a mean of approximately 58 years, and about 83% were male. Prior therapy, whether anti-PD-1, anti-PD-L1 or anti-CTLA-4, was allowed, and 40% had some.

Overall study results and limits: CD8+ T cells were the subset that, on average, had more expanded clones than CD4+. Researchers did not establish what antigens the expanded peripheral T cells target.

As for this clone: Its specificity is not known.

The germline V gene encodes CDR1 MNHNY and CDR2 SVGAGI (reference sequence). V was trimmed by 6 bases and J by 1 base, leaving 12 bases between them. CDR3 length: 14 amino acids. Using immunoSEQ multiplex PCR, the repertoire was profiled, and TCRdb retains in-frame clones only, with some absent. The sample holds over 40,000 clones, around 80% seen once. The receptor comes from an adult with an advanced solid tumor such as melanoma, head and neck, liver or kidney cancer. Here the sequenced sample was CD4+ or CD8+ T cells sorted from blood, taken in a trial of the OX40 agonist ivuxolimab. The genes are TRBV6-6 and TRBJ2-5, with D possibly being TRBD1 (5 bases). The CDR3 DNA reads as TGTGCCAGCAGCCCCCACCAGGGCCAAGAGACCCAGTACTTC. Translated, it gives CASSPHQGQETQYF.